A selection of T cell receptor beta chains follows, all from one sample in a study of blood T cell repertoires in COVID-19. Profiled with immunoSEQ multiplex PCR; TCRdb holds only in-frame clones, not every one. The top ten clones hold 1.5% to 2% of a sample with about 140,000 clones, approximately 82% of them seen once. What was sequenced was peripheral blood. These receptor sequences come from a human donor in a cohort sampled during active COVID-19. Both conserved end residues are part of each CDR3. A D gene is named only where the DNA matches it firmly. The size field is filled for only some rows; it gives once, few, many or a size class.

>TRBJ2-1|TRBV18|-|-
TGTGCCAGCTCACCTTTTGCGGAGTTCTCCTACAATGAGCAGTTCTTC
CASSPFAEFSYNEQFF
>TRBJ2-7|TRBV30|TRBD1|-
TGTGCCTGGAGTCGACCGCGACAGGGATTCTACGAGCAGTACTTC
CAWSRPRQGFYEQYF
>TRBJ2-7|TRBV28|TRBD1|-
TGTGCCAGCACCCCCTTAGGGGGACAGTTCTACGAGCAGTACTTC
CASTPLGGQFYEQYF
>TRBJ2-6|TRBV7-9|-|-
TGTGCCAGCAGCTTACCGGGAGCTCTATCTGGGGCCAACGTCCTGACTTTC
CASSLPGALSGANVLTF
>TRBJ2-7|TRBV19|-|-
TGTGCCAGTAGGGCGGGTTGGAGCTCCTACGAGCAGTACTTC
CASRAGWSSYEQYF
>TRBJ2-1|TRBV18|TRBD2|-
TGTGCCAGCTCACCCTGGGCTAGCGGATTTAACAATGAGCAGTTCTTC
CASSPWASGFNNEQFF
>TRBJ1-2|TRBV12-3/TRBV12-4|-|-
TGTGCCAGCACCGATCGGGTTGGAAGCGGCTACACCTTC
CASTDRVGSGYTF
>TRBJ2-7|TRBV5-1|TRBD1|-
TGCGCCAGCAGTTCCCGACAGGGGGCTCCCTACGAGCAGTACTTC
CASSSRQGAPYEQYF
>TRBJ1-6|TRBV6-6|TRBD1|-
TGTGCCAGCAGTCGAGGGACAGGGGCGGTGGGGTCACCCCTCCACTTT
CASSRGTGAVGSPLHF
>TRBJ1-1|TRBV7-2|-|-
TGTGCCACCAGAAGTCCGGGAGGCGGGATCGGAGCTTTCTTT
CATRSPGGGIGAFF
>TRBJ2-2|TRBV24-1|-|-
TGTGCCACCAGTGGTAATCGGGGGACGAACACCGGGGAGCTGTTTTTT
CATSGNRGTNTGELFF
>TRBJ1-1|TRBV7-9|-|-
TGTGCCAGCACCCTTGGGGGCGCTGAAGCTTTCTTT
CASTLGGAEAFF
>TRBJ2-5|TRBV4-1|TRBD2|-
TGCGCCAGCAGCCAAGCCCCGGGGGGAGGGTGGACCCAGTACTTC
CASSQAPGGGWTQYF
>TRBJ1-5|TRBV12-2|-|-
TGTGCAAGTCTCCCTGGGGGCAACTGCAATCAGCCCCAGCATTTT
CASLPGGNCNQPQHF
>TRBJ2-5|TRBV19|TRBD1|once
TGTGCCAGCAGACAGGGGGGAGAGACCCAGTACTTC
CASRQGGETQYF
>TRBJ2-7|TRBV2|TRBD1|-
TGTGCCAGCAGTGACACCCGGGACAGGGGCGCCTTC
CASSDTRDRGAF
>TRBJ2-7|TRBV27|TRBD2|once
TGTGCCAGCAGTTTATGGGGGACTAGCGGTTACGAGCAGTACTTC
CASSLWGTSGYEQYF
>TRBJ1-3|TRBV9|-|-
TGTGCCAGCAGCGAAACGACAGTCTCTGGAAACACCATATATTTT
CASSETTVSGNTIYF
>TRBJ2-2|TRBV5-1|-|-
TGCGCCAGCAGCCCCCTGGGCAGGGCGACCGGGGAGCTGTTTTTT
CASSPLGRATGELFF
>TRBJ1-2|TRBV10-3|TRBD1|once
TGTGCCATCAACGAAATCGACAGGGCCCATGGCTACACCTTC
CAINEIDRAHGYTF
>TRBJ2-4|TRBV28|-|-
TGTGCCAGCAGTTTGGAGCTGAGGAAGAACATTCAGTACTTC
CASSLELRKNIQYF
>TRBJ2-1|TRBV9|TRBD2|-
TGTGCCAGCAGCGTAGGGGTAGCGGGGAATAGGAATGAGCAGTTCTTC
CASSVGVAGNRNEQFF
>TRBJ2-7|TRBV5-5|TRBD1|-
TGTGCCAGCAGCTTGGCGTTCGGGACAGAGACCTACGAGCAGTACTTC
CASSLAFGTETYEQYF
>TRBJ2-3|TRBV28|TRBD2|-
TGTGCCAGCAGCCGTCCTCCACTAGCGATTGGAACAGATACGCAGTATTTT
CASSRPPLAIGTDTQYF
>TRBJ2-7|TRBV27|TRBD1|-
TGTGCCAGCAGATCTCTGGGACAGGTGAGCTCCTACGAGCAGTACTTC
CASRSLGQVSSYEQYF
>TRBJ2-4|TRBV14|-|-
TGTGCCAGCAGCGCCTCCCGGTACATTCAGTACTTC
CASSASRYIQYF
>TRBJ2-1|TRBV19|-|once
TGTGCCAGTAGTCCAGGGGATTTCTCCTACAATGAGCAGTTCTTC
CASSPGDFSYNEQFF
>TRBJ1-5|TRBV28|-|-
TGTGCCAGCAGTGAATGGACAGTTTATAGCAATCAGCCCCAGCATTTT
CASSEWTVYSNQPQHF
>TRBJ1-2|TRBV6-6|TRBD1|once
TGTGCCAGCAGTGAGCCAGGGACAGACTATGGCTACACCTTC
CASSEPGTDYGYTF